This T cell receptor beta chain is drawn from a study of T cells in narcolepsy. Study results and caveats: Reportedly, autoreactive clonotypes were serially detected in patients' blood but not controls'.

Measured with immunoSEQ multiplex PCR; TCRdb has only the in-frame clones, and not every one. The sample holds fewer than 40,000 clones, over 65% seen once. The CDR3 consists of 15 residues. Germline values: CDR1 KGHSH, CDR2 LQKENI. The trim removed 3 bases at V and 0 bases at J, leaving 5 bases unmatched. A word on this clone: The antigen is undetermined.

The source material was memory (CD45RA-) CD4+ T cells from blood. This TCR derives from a human donor in good health. The chain joins TRBV18 to TRBJ2-7; 7 positions agree with TRBD1. The CDR3 DNA is TGTGCCAGCTCACCGGACAGGTCCAGCTCCTACGAGCAGTACTTC. Its protein product is CASSPDRSSSYEQYF. Based on the CDR3 plus reference TRBV18 and TRBJ2-7, the full variable domain is NAGVMQNPRHLVRRRGQEARLRCSPMKGHSHVYWYRQLPEEGLKFMVYLQKENIIDESGMPKERFSAEFPKEGPSILRIQQVVRGDSAAYFCASSPDRSSSYEQYFGPGTRLTVT.